This T cell receptor (beta chain) came from a study of shared clonotypes between healthy human individuals. Sorted-subset replicate PCR reactions were performed with about 200 ng DNA, corresponding to roughly 27,000 T cell genomes. Original processing notes: As immunoSEQ supplied junction-only sequences (without quality scores), filtering differed. Libraries were prepared by immunoSEQ multiplex PCR; TCRdb keeps only in-frame clonotypes and omits some of them. V and J calls plus clone size are reproduced from that table; the DNA served to infer D and trimming. Of about 680,000 clones listed, around 72% were seen once; the top ten hold under 2%. Trimming removed 0 bases from V and 8 bases from J, with 13 bases in between. The CDR3 length is 14 residues. Germline loops: CDR1 LNHNV, CDR2 YYDKDF (reference sequence).

This TCR was recovered from a woman under 40 in good health. The chain joins TRBV15 to TRBJ1-2, with D maybe TRBD1 (6 bases). The sequencing sample was made of memory CD4+ T cells sorted from blood. Subset given: CD45RA-negative fraction. This CDR3 reads CATSRDPGVGGYTF. The CDR3, as DNA: TGTGCCACCAGCAGAGATCCAGGGGTCGGCGGCTACACCTTC.